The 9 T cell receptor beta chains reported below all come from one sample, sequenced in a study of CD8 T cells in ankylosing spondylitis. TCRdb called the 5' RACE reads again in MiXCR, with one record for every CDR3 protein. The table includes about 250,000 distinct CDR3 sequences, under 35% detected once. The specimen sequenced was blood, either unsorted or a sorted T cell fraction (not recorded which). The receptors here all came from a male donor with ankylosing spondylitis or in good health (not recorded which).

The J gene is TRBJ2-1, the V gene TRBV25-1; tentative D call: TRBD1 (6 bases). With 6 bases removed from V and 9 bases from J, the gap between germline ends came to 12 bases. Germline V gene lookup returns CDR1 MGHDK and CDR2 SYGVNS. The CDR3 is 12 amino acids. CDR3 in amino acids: CASSPEGVEQFF. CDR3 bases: TGTGCCAGCAGCCCCGAGGGGGTTGAGCAGTTCTTC.

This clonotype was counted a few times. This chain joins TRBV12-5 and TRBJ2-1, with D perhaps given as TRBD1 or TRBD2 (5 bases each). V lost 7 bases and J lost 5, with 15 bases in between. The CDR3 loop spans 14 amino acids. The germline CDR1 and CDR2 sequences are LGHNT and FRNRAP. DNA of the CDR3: TGTGCTAGTGCTCGGGGCTCCGTCCACAATGAGCAGTTCTTC. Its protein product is CASARGSVHNEQFF.

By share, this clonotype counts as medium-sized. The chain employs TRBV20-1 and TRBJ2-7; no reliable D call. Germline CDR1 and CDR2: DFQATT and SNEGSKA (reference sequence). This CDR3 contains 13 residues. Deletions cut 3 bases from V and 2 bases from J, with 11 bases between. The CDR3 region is CSASNGPPYEQYF. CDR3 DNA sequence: TGCAGTGCTAGTAACGGACCACCCTACGAGCAGTACTTC.

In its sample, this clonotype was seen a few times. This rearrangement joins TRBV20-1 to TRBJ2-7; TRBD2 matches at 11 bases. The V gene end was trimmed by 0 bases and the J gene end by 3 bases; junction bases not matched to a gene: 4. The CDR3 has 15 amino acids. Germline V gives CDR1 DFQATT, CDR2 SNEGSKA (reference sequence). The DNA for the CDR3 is TGCAGTGCTAGAGATGCTCTAGCGGGGGGCTACGAGCAGTACTTC. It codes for CSARDALAGGYEQYF.

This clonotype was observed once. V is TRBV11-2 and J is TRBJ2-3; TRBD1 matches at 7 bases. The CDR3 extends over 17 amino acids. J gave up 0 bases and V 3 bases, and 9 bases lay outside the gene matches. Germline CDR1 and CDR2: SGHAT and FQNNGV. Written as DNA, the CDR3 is TGTGCCAGCAGCTTTAAACAGGGGATCCTTAGCACAGATACGCAGTATTTT. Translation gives CASSFKQGILSTDTQYF.

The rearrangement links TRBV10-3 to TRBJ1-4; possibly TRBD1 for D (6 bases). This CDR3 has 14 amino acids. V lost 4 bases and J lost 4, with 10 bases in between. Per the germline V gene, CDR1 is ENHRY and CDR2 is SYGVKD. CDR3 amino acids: CAISAHRDNEKLFF. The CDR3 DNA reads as TGTGCCATCAGTGCTCACAGGGATAATGAAAAACTGTTTTTT.

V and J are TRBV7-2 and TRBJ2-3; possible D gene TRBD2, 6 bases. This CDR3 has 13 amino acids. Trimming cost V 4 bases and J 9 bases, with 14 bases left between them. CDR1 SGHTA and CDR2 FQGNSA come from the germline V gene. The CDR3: CASSSPWGDTQYF. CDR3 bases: TGTGCCAGCAGCTCCCCATGGGGGGACACGCAGTATTTT.

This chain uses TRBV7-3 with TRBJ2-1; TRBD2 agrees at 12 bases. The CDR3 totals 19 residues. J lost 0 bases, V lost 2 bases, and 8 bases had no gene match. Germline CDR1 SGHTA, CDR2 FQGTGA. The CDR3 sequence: CASSLWLLAGGYSYNEQFF. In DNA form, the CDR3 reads TGTGCCAGCAGCTTATGGTTGCTAGCGGGGGGGTACTCCTACAATGAGCAGTTCTTC.

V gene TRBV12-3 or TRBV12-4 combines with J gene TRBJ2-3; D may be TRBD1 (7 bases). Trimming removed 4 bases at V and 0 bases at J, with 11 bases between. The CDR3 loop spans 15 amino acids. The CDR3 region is CASSSQGGSTDTQYF. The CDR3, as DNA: TGTGCCAGCAGTTCCCAGGGGGGTAGCACAGATACGCAGTATTTT.